This TCR beta chain stems from a study of a mutant IDH1 vaccine in newly diagnosed glioma (dated by TCRdb to the early 2020s). Background for the entire study: Of the 25 to 40 patients who were treated, around 62% were male and 37.5% were female, and the mean age was about 40 years. Before enrollment, most patients had been given radiochemotherapy with temozolomide as standard therapy, while the rest had received either radiotherapy alone or temozolomide alone. Peripheral blood was drawn at six visits: V03 (baseline), V05, V07, V10, V12 and V13. For exploratory analyses, longitudinal TCRB deep sequencing was carried out in some 25 treated patients wherever samples were available.

The paper as a whole reports these results and caveats: The authors stated that sample limitations prevented analyses of patient blood samples from being reproduced. PBMC samples for TCRB deep sequencing were selected based on availability. Changes in the top peripheral T cell clonotypes picked up by TCRB sequencing did not appear to be linked to pseudoprogression. Immune responses induced by the vaccine were seen in more than 85% of patients across multiple MHC alleles.

The meaning of the sample's time point label: baseline, week 1 (first vaccination visit). The treatment or condition label here, explained by the study, means: pre-vaccination baseline after standard-of-care therapy. All donors had newly diagnosed IDH1-mutant astrocytomas of WHO grade 3 or 4 that showed loss of nuclear ATRX. The samples were drawn from NOA16, a multicentre, single-arm, open-label phase I trial in Germany that tested a mutant IDH1 peptide vaccine in humans for the first time. For immunogenicity testing, the blood drawn at visit V03 was used as the baseline sample. The DNeasy Blood and Tissue Kit was used to extract genomic DNA from EDTA blood for TCRB sequencing. As regards this clone: This clone's antigen is unknown. No much larger clone exists at a distance of one base, and base qualities are not known.

Receptor libraries were prepared by the immunoSEQ multiplex PCR assay. Rearranged TCR beta chain sequences were amplified using the hsTCRB Kit according to the manufacturer's protocol. TCRB libraries were sequenced on an Illumina MiSeq. Per the source publication's procedure: Demultiplexing, trimming and gene mapping were performed with the kit vendor's proprietary platform. TCRdb obtained this table from immuneACCESS and retained in-frame rearrangements with V and J assigned. These tables miss some clones; where compared with another copy, unresolved V genes account for less than half of the shortfall, and the remainder is unexplained. V and J calls plus clone size are reproduced from that table; the DNA served to infer D and trimming. The table for this sample lists 12,000 to 15,000 clones; 80% to 90% of them were counted only once. The leading ten clones occupy roughly 10% of the sample. The CDR1 and CDR2 encoded by the germline V gene are SGHRS and YFSETQ. V is cut back by 0 bases and J by 5 bases, with 9 bases in the junction unmatched. The cysteine opens and the phenylalanine closes a CDR3 of 17 amino acids. Of the read, only the CDR3 DNA is kept; its 51 bases are in frame from base 1.

Specimen: PBMCs, collected from a glioma patient treated with radiotherapy, temozolomide or both. The clonotype comes from a woman aged 40 to 55 with glioma. Some clones in this sample may be carry-over from other donors' samples. This receptor chain uses TRBV5-1 and TRBJ2-3; the central 10 bases match TRBD2. The CDR3: CASSLEAGGRGGDTQYF. The base sequence is TGCGCCAGCAGCTTGGAAGCGGGGGGGCGGGGAGGAGATACGCAGTATTTT.